These 28 T cell receptor beta chains came from one sample sequenced in a study of blood T cell repertoires in COVID-19. Only in-frame clones appear in the TCRdb table, and some are missing; sequencing was by immunoSEQ multiplex PCR. Of around 300,000 clones listed, approximately 85% are singletons. The sample taken for sequencing was peripheral blood. Source of these receptors: a human donor in a cohort sampled during active COVID-19.

V and J are TRBV5-4 and TRBJ1-4; possible D gene TRBD1, 6 bases. Per germline, CDR1 SGHNT and CDR2 YYREEE (reference sequence). V lost 0 bases and J lost 6, with 12 bases in between. The CDR3 runs 15 residues. The CDR3 here is CASSLAREGDEKLFF. CDR3 nucleotide sequence: TGTGCCAGCAGCTTGGCCAGGGAGGGGGATGAAAAACTGTTTTTT.

This clone was seen many times. V is TRBV7-7 and J is TRBJ2-2; TRBD2 matches 8 bases. This CDR3 contains 14 residues. With 2 bases clipped from V and 5 bases from J, the junction kept 1 base outside the gene matches. In germline, CDR1 is SSHAT, CDR2 FNYEAQ (reference sequence). CDR3 amino acids: CASSLSGGTGELFF. The CDR3 region has the DNA TGTGCCAGCAGCTTAAGCGGGGGTACCGGGGAGCTGTTTTTT.

The chain is built from TRBV9 and TRBJ2-7, with TRBD2 matching over 7 bases. V was clipped by 0 bases and J by 5 bases; unmatched bases: 8. Germline CDR1 and CDR2: SGDLS and YYNGEE. The CDR3 is 15 amino acids. CDR3 DNA: TGTGCCAGCAGCGTAGGTTCCGGGGGGAGCCACGAGCAGTACTTC. Protein: CASSVGSGGSHEQYF. Complete variable domain (other parts from reference TRBV9 and TRBJ2-7): DSGVTQTPKHLITATGQRVTLRCSPRSGDLSVYWYQQSLDQGLQFLIQYYNGEERAKGNILERFSAQQFPDLHSELNLSSLELGDSALYFCASSVGSGGSHEQYFGPGTRLTVT.

This chain connects TRBV18 to TRBJ2-4; 10 positions match TRBD2. Trimming cost V 3 bases and J 4 bases; bases outside gene matches: 6. The CDR3 loop spans 16 amino acids. Per the germline V gene, CDR1 is KGHSH and CDR2 is LQKENI. CDR3 bases: TGTGCCAGCTCACCGTGGATAGCGGGGGGAAAAAACATTCAGTACTTC. Protein product: CASSPWIAGGKNIQYF.

This clone was counted a few times. Distinct nucleotide sequences in the sample also encode this CDR3. The chain couples TRBV27 to TRBJ1-5; D possibly corresponds to TRBD1 (5 bases). This CDR3 contains 13 residues. Germline lookup yields CDR1 MNHEY and CDR2 SMNVEV (reference sequence). Trimming took off 2 bases at V and 7 bases at J, with 9 bases between the two ends. The CDR3 DNA reads TGTGCCAGCAGTTTACGGGGGGGACAGCCCCAGCATTTT. Translating it yields CASSLRGGQPQHF.

The genes are TRBV27 and TRBJ2-7, with 9 bases lining up with TRBD1. The CDR3 runs to 15 residues. J gave up 5 bases and V 3 bases, and 8 bases lay outside the gene matches. CDR1 MNHEY and CDR2 SMNVEV come from the germline V gene (reference sequence). The CDR3 here is CASSFVGTGNHEQYF. In nucleotides, the CDR3 is TGTGCCAGCAGTTTCGTCGGGACAGGGAATCACGAGCAGTACTTC.

The CDR3 loop is CASITPGTNTEAFF. CDR3 nucleotide sequence: TGTGCCAGCATTACCCCGGGAACGAACACTGAAGCTTTCTTT. J is TRBJ1-1 and V is TRBV6-5; D not certain. CDR1 MNHEY and CDR2 SVGAGI come from the germline V gene. The CDR3 runs to 14 residues. V was shortened by 7 bases and J by 1 base, with 13 bases between the two germline ends.

This clone was seen only once. The rearrangement uses TRBV14 and TRBJ1-2, with 8 bases identical to TRBD1. CDR1 SGHDN and CDR2 FVKESK come from the germline V gene. The CDR3 totals 14 residues. V gave up 1 base and J gave up 2 bases; unmatched junction bases: 0. CDR3 DNA: TGTGCCAGCAGCCAAGGACAGGGGAACTATGGCTACACCTTC. Protein: CASSQGQGNYGYTF.

The chain has TRBV3-1 (or the pseudogene TRBV3-2) and TRBJ1-4; TRBD1 agrees at 9 bases. This CDR3 is 14 amino acids long. V lost 6 bases and J lost 7; bases outside the gene matches: 6. CDR1 and CDR2 (germline): LGHDT, YNNKEL (reference sequence). CDR3 DNA: TGTGCCAGCAGTTGGGGACAGGGTAGTGAAAAACTGTTTTTT. It specifies CASSWGQGSEKLFF.

V gene TRBV5-4 combines with J gene TRBJ1-4; possible D gene TRBD1, 6 bases. The CDR3 is 14 residues long. The germline gives CDR1 SGHNT, CDR2 YYREEE (reference sequence). Trimming removed 4 bases from V and 7 bases from J, with 14 bases in between. The CDR3 DNA follows: TGTGCCAGCAGCACCGGGGGGGCTGGTGAAAAACTGTTTTTT. Translating it yields CASSTGGAGEKLFF.

The chain recombines TRBV6-5 with TRBJ2-7, with 9 bases identical to TRBD1. V lost 5 bases, J lost 6 bases, and 8 bases stayed unmatched. CDR3 length equals 14 residues. In germline, CDR1 is MNHEY, CDR2 SVGAGI. The CDR3 nucleotides are TGTGCCAGCAGTAGAACGGGACAGGGATCCGAGCAGTACTTC. It specifies CASSRTGQGSEQYF.

The rearrangement uses TRBV30 and TRBJ1-6; 8 nucleotides match TRBD1. Trimming cost V 1 base and J 11 bases; bases outside gene matches: 4. Germline CDR1 GTSNPN, CDR2 SVGIG (reference sequence). The CDR3 is made up of 13 amino acids. CDR3 nucleotides: TGTGCCTGGAGTGGACAGGGGAACGCACCCCTCCACTTT. It codes for CAWSGQGNAPLHF.

As concerns this clone: Other DNA sequences from this sample encode an identical CDR3 as well. V and J are TRBV5-1 and TRBJ1-1; possible D gene TRBD1, 6 bases. This CDR3 is 14 amino acids long. Germline lookup yields CDR1 SGHRS and CDR2 YFSETQ. The V end lost 0 bases, the J end lost 1 base, and 7 bases lay between the germline ends. The CDR3 DNA reads as TGCGCCAGCAGCTTGGGGGGACAGAACACTGAAGCTTTCTTT. Protein product: CASSLGGQNTEAFF.

This chain joins TRBV10-3 and TRBJ2-1; D is perhaps TRBD1 (7 bases). Germline lookup yields CDR1 ENHRY and CDR2 SYGVKD. The CDR3 consists of 14 residues. Trimming cost V 5 bases and J 7 bases, with 15 bases left between them. This CDR3 reads CAISRQGGGNEQFF. The CDR3 DNA reads TGTGCCATCAGTCGACAGGGCGGAGGGAATGAGCAGTTCTTC.

The chain has TRBV5-4 and TRBJ1-4; D is unresolved. Germline V CDR1 and CDR2: SGHNT, YYREEE (reference sequence). Trimming took 2 bases from V and 0 from J, leaving 5 bases between them. This CDR3 has 14 amino acids. This CDR3 is CASSFTATNEKLFF. The CDR3 region has the DNA TGTGCCAGCAGCTTCACAGCAACTAATGAAAAACTGTTTTTT.

The chain combines TRBV5-1 with TRBJ1-2; 12 bases match TRBD1. Germline loops: CDR1 SGHRS, CDR2 YFSETQ. The CDR3 sequence is 15 residues long. Losses at the gene ends were 0 bases for V and 7 bases for J; bases not matched to a gene: 4. CDR3 nucleotides: TGCGCCAGCAGCTTGGCGGGACAGGGGGCCGGTGGCTACACCTTC. Amino acid sequence: CASSLAGQGAGGYTF.

V and J are TRBV2 and TRBJ2-2, with TRBD1 as a possible D gene (5 bases). Trimming left V 6 bases short and J 4 bases short, with 9 bases between. Germline values: CDR1 SNHLY, CDR2 FYNNEI. The length of the CDR3 is 13 residues. This CDR3 reads CASRRGATGELFF. The CDR3 nucleotides are TGTGCCAGCAGGCGTGGGGCCACCGGGGAGCTGTTTTTT.

This clone was detected once. Other DNA variants within this sample encode the same CDR3. V usage is TRBV18 and J usage is TRBJ2-1; no definite D call. Trimming left V 3 bases short and J 2 bases short, with 5 bases between. This CDR3 is 13 amino acids long. In germline, CDR1 is KGHSH, CDR2 LQKENI. CDR3 in amino acids: CASSPGTYNEQFF. CDR3 sequence (DNA): TGTGCCAGCTCACCGGGCACCTACAATGAGCAGTTCTTC.

The chain carries TRBV7-2 and TRBJ2-7; 8 bases line up with TRBD1. Trimming cost V 4 bases and J 5 bases; bases outside gene matches: 10. CDR3 length: 15 amino acids. Germline lookup yields CDR1 SGHTA and CDR2 FQGNSA. CDR3 loop: CASSSLRDRLHEQYF. The CDR3 DNA reads as TGTGCCAGCAGCTCTCTCCGGGACAGGCTCCACGAGCAGTACTTC.

The CDR3 protein is CASSQVREHPWGYTF. CDR3 coding DNA: TGTGCCAGCAGCCAAGTGAGGGAACACCCATGGGGCTACACCTTC. The chain has TRBV3-1 (or the pseudogene TRBV3-2) and TRBJ1-2; D not resolved. The CDR3 extends over 15 amino acids. Trimming pared 1 base from V and 8 bases from J, leaving 17 bases between. CDR1 is LGHDT, CDR2 YNNKEL, per germline (reference sequence).

The chain combines TRBV27 with TRBJ1-3; the D gene is possibly TRBD1 (6 bases). V was cut by 6 bases and J by 4 bases, with 13 bases left in between. The CDR3 consists of 14 residues. Germline V lookup: CDR1 MNHEY, CDR2 SMNVEV (reference sequence). CDR3 in amino acids: CASREQGIGNTIYF. In DNA form, the CDR3 reads TGTGCCAGCAGAGAACAGGGTATAGGAAACACCATATATTTT.

The rearrangement links TRBV5-1 to TRBJ1-3; D unresolved. V lost 5 bases to trimming and J lost 0 bases, with 9 bases between them. The germline V gene encodes CDR1 SGHRS and CDR2 YFSETQ. This CDR3 contains 14 residues. The CDR3 DNA reads TGCGCCAGCAGGGTCCGCGACTCTGGAAACACCATATATTTT. Amino acid sequence: CASRVRDSGNTIYF. The variable domain in full, with the rest retrieved from reference TRBV5-1 and TRBJ1-3, is KAGVTQTPRYLIKTRGQQVTLSCSPISGHRSVSWYQQTPGQGLQFLFEYFSETQRNKGNFPGRFSGRQFSNSRSEMNVSTLELGDSALYLCASRVRDSGNTIYFGEGSWLTVV.

This chain uses TRBV28 with TRBJ1-6; the D is unclear. V was pared by 4 bases and J by 3 bases, with 7 bases between. Germline V gene data show CDR1 as MDHEN and CDR2 as SYDVKM. The CDR3 extends over 14 amino acids. CDR3 sequence (DNA): TGTGCCAGCAGTTCCCAGTTCTATAATTCACCCCTCCACTTT. It is translated as CASSSQFYNSPLHF.

This sequence joins TRBV11-2 and TRBJ2-7; D not certain. Germline loops: CDR1 SGHAT, CDR2 FQNNGV. Trimming stripped 7 bases from V and 3 bases from J, with 13 bases between. This CDR3 contains 13 residues. The CDR3 reads CASTPGVHYEQYF. The CDR3 nucleotides are TGTGCCAGCACCCCCGGAGTGCACTACGAGCAGTACTTC. Full variable domain (missing parts from reference TRBV11-2 and TRBJ2-7): EAGVAQSPRYKIIEKRQSVAFWCNPISGHATLYWYQQILGQGPKLLIQFQNNGVVDDSQLPKDRFSAERLKGVDSTLKIQPAKLEDSAVYLCASTPGVHYEQYFGPGTRLTVT.

This clone was detected only a few times. The chain is built from TRBV24-1 and TRBJ1-1; D gene ambiguous. CDR3 length: 13 residues. Germline loops: CDR1 KGHDR, CDR2 SFDVKD. The ends were cut back, 4 bases at V and 3 bases at J, with 8 bases in the middle. This CDR3 reads CATSDARHTEAFF. CDR3 nucleotides: TGTGCCACCAGTGACGCCAGGCACACTGAAGCTTTCTTT.

The chain combines TRBV29-1 with TRBJ1-2; D is perhaps TRBD1 (6 bases). The CDR3 is made up of 12 amino acids. The ends were cut back, 7 bases at V and 3 bases at J, with 12 bases in the middle. The V gene's germline CDR1 is SQVTM and CDR2 ANQGSEA. The CDR3 spells CSAKRTDYGYTF. DNA of the CDR3: TGCAGCGCCAAACGGACAGACTATGGCTACACCTTC.

This sequence joins TRBV10-3 and TRBJ2-5; D is possibly TRBD2 (6 bases). Germline V gives CDR1 ENHRY, CDR2 SYGVKD. Trimming took 0 bases from V and 9 from J, leaving 8 bases between them. The CDR3 is 12 amino acids. CDR3 in amino acids: CAISESGEAQYF. In DNA form, the CDR3 reads TGTGCCATCAGTGAGTCGGGGGAGGCCCAGTACTTC.

The chain carries TRBV5-1 and TRBJ1-1, with TRBD1 matching 9 bases. This CDR3 is built from 14 residues. V dropped 4 bases and J dropped 5; count of bases not matched to a gene: 6. Germline CDR1 SGHRS, CDR2 YFSETQ. The CDR3 here is CASSVDRGRTEAFF. CDR3 coding DNA: TGCGCCAGCAGCGTGGACAGGGGAAGGACTGAAGCTTTCTTT. Looking up the rest from reference TRBV5-1 and TRBJ1-1 gives the full variable domain: KAGVTQTPRYLIKTRGQQVTLSCSPISGHRSVSWYQQTPGQGLQFLFEYFSETQRNKGNFPGRFSGRQFSNSRSEMNVSTLELGDSALYLCASSVDRGRTEAFFGQGTRLTVV.